One and the same sample provided the 30 T cell receptor beta chains below, sequenced in a study of T cell responses to AZD1222 COVID-19 vaccine. Assay used: immunoSEQ multiplex PCR; TCRdb lists only in-frame clones, some missing. Among some 110,000 clones listed, 85% to 95% were seen once. The sequenced sample was peripheral blood, obtained 28 days after the second AZD1222 dose. All receptors derive from an adult who received the AZD1222 COVID-19 vaccine.

This clone showed up just once. The sample has other DNA sequences that encode this CDR3 too. This chain uses TRBV27 with TRBJ2-7, with 8 bases identical to TRBD1. Germline CDR1 reads MNHEY; CDR2 reads SMNVEV (reference sequence). The CDR3 contains 14 residues. Trimming cost V 6 bases and J 3 bases; bases outside gene matches: 7. The CDR3 sequence is CASSPGTGFYEQYF. In nucleotides, the CDR3 is TGTGCCAGCAGCCCCGGGACAGGCTTCTACGAGCAGTACTTC.

In its sample, this clone was seen once. The rearrangement uses TRBV20-1 and TRBJ1-2, with D maybe TRBD1 (6 bases). The CDR3 totals 13 residues. V lost 3 bases to trimming and J lost 2 bases, with 10 bases between them. CDR1 and CDR2 (germline): DFQATT, SNEGSKA (reference sequence). The CDR3 DNA sequence: TGCAGTGCTAGTACAGGGCCCAACTATGGCTACACCTTC. The encoded protein is CSASTGPNYGYTF.

This chain links TRBV2 with TRBJ1-5; D not certain. The CDR3 has 14 amino acids. The germline V gene encodes CDR1 SNHLY and CDR2 FYNNEI. Trimming took 5 bases from V and 0 from J, leaving 8 bases between them. CDR3 nucleotides: TGTGCCAGCAGTATCCTCCTTAGCAATCAGCCCCAGCATTTT. Amino acid sequence: CASSILLSNQPQHF.

This chain joins TRBV20-1 and TRBJ2-7; TRBD2 matches at 9 bases. V shed 3 bases and J 6 bases; nucleotides not matched to a gene: 9. The CDR3 length is 14 residues. Germline V gene data show CDR1 as DFQATT and CDR2 as SNEGSKA (reference sequence). The CDR3 DNA sequence: TGCAGTGCTAGTGGAGTAGCGGGAGTTAGCGAGCAGTACTTC. Protein sequence: CSASGVAGVSEQYF.

The chain employs TRBV7-9 and TRBJ1-4, with 7 bases fitting TRBD1. After removal of 3 bases from V and 2 bases from J, the junction contained 0 bases not matched to a gene. Germline-derived CDR1 and CDR2 are SEHNR and FQNEAQ (reference sequence). CDR3 length: 14 residues. CDR3 residues: CASSFRGTNEKLFF. DNA of the CDR3: TGTGCCAGCAGCTTCAGGGGGACTAATGAAAAACTGTTTTTT.

The count of this clone is one. J is TRBJ1-1 and V is TRBV19, with 8 bases fitting TRBD1. Unmatched junction bases numbered 4, after V lost 2 bases and J lost 5 bases. Germline values: CDR1 LNHDA, CDR2 SQIVND (reference sequence). The length of the CDR3 is 14 residues. The CDR3 bases are TGTGCCAGTAGTATACAGGGGGCAGGGACTGAAGCTTTCTTT. Translating gives CASSIQGAGTEAFF.

The genes are TRBV9 and TRBJ2-1; D may match TRBD1 or TRBD2 (5 bases each). Germline values: CDR1 SGDLS, CDR2 YYNGEE. Trimming removed 8 bases from V and 8 bases from J, with 17 bases in between. This CDR3 spans 13 amino acids. CDR3 amino acids: CARGDGNYHEQFF. CDR3 coding DNA: TGTGCCAGGGGGGATGGGAATTACCATGAGCAGTTCTTC.

This chain connects TRBV10-3 to TRBJ1-2; TRBD1 agrees at 7 bases. The V gene end was trimmed by 4 bases and the J gene end by 6 bases; junction bases not matched to a gene: 11. Looked up from germline, CDR1 is ENHRY and CDR2 is SYGVKD. The CDR3 runs 15 residues. CDR3 in amino acids: CAISGAGTEDDGYTF. The DNA of the CDR3 is TGTGCCATCAGTGGGGCCGGGACAGAAGACGATGGCTACACCTTC.

This rearrangement joins TRBV27 to TRBJ1-4; a possible D gene is TRBD1 (5 bases). CDR1 is MNHEY, CDR2 SMNVEV, per germline (reference sequence). This CDR3 has 14 amino acids. V was shortened by 7 bases and J by 3 bases, with 12 bases between the two germline ends. Here the CDR3 DNA reads TGTGCCAGCACCCCTGGGGGTGCTAATGAAAAACTGTTTTTT. Protein: CASTPGGANEKLFF.

The chain combines TRBV24-1 with TRBJ1-5, with 8 bases lining up with TRBD1. The CDR3 sequence is 16 residues long. The germline V gene has CDR1 KGHDR and CDR2 SFDVKD. J was trimmed by 3 bases and V by 3 bases; bases with no gene match: 6. CDR3 sequence reads: CATSDTRTGYNQPQHF. DNA of the CDR3: TGTGCCACCAGTGATACTCGGACAGGGTACAATCAGCCCCAGCATTTT.

The chain employs TRBV2 and TRBJ1-1; tentative D call: TRBD1 (5 bases). CDR3 length: 14 amino acids. V shed 6 bases and J shed 3 bases, with 14 bases lying between them. The V gene's germline CDR1 is SNHLY and CDR2 FYNNEI. CDR3 coding DNA: TGTGCCAGCAGCCAATCGGGAGGGGACACTGAAGCTTTCTTT. Protein: CASSQSGGDTEAFF.

The genes are TRBV5-1 and TRBJ1-5, with 9 bases lining up with TRBD1. J gave up 4 bases and V 4 bases, and 6 bases lay outside the gene matches. This CDR3 spans 15 amino acids. Germline V lookup: CDR1 SGHRS, CDR2 YFSETQ. CDR3 DNA sequence: TGCGCCAGCAGCCTATCGGGGACAGGGAATCAGCCCCAGCATTTT. Amino acid sequence: CASSLSGTGNQPQHF.

This chain links TRBV29-1 with TRBJ1-5, with 9 bases aligning to TRBD1. The germline V gene encodes CDR1 SQVTM and CDR2 ANQGSEA. Trimming removed 7 bases from V and 3 bases from J; junction bases left unmatched: 7. This CDR3 has 14 amino acids. This chain's CDR3 is CSAGQGPSNQPQHF. The CDR3 DNA is TGCAGCGCTGGACAGGGGCCCTCCAATCAGCCCCAGCATTTT.

J is TRBJ2-5 and V is TRBV30; D remains ambiguous. CDR1 is GTSNPN, CDR2 SVGIG, per germline (reference sequence). V was pared by 6 bases and J by 4 bases, with 12 bases between. The CDR3 runs to 12 residues. The CDR3 region is CACRVVLETQYF. CDR3 nucleotide sequence: TGTGCCTGCCGCGTTGTACTAGAGACCCAGTACTTC.

The chain is built from TRBV28 and TRBJ1-2; TRBD1 aligns across 7 bases. The V gene's germline CDR1 is MDHEN and CDR2 SYDVKM. This CDR3 has 15 residues. J lost 8 bases, V lost 3 bases, and 12 bases had no gene match. The CDR3 spells CASSLAEGASIGYTF. The CDR3 DNA sequence: TGTGCCAGCAGTTTGGCTGAGGGGGCCTCGATCGGCTACACCTTC.

The rearrangement uses TRBV18 and TRBJ2-7; 7 positions agree with TRBD1. The CDR3 sequence is 14 residues long. Germline V lookup: CDR1 KGHSH, CDR2 LQKENI. V lost 3 bases, J lost 2 bases, and 4 bases stayed unmatched. CDR3: CASSPPDRAYEQYF. CDR3 in DNA: TGTGCCAGCTCACCTCCTGACAGGGCCTACGAGCAGTACTTC.

The V and J genes are TRBV19 and TRBJ2-1, with TRBD2 identical over 11 bases. From germline, CDR1 is LNHDA and CDR2 SQIVND (reference sequence). Trimming took 7 bases from V and 0 from J; bases not matched to a gene: 5. The CDR3 is 16 residues long. CDR3 DNA sequence: TGTGCCAGTACCCCACTAGCGGGAGTCTCCTACAATGAGCAGTTCTTC. Translated, it gives CASTPLAGVSYNEQFF.

This clone showed up just once. The chain couples TRBV7-3 to TRBJ2-3, with D unresolved. CDR3 size: 15 residues. The V end lost 5 bases, the J end lost 2 bases, and 14 bases lay between the germline ends. CDR1 and CDR2 (germline): SGHTA, FQGTGA. The CDR3 DNA sequence: TGTGCCAGCAGCCCCAGTTACCAGCACACAGATACGCAGTATTTT. Its protein product is CASSPSYQHTDTQYF.

The chain employs TRBV5-5 and TRBJ2-7; no definite D call. V was trimmed by 2 bases and J by 4 bases, leaving 16 bases between them. This CDR3 spans 15 amino acids. Germline values: CDR1 SGHKS, CDR2 YYEKEE (reference sequence). The CDR3 reads CASSFVGLILYEQYF. The CDR3 DNA reads TGTGCCAGCAGCTTTGTAGGTCTTATCCTATACGAGCAGTACTTC.

This chain links TRBV27 with TRBJ1-4; D not resolved. This CDR3 is built from 14 residues. V gave up 2 bases and J gave up 7 bases, with 11 bases separating them. Per the germline V gene, CDR1 is MNHEY and CDR2 is SMNVEV (reference sequence). The CDR3 DNA reads as TGTGCCAGCAGTTTAGATCGTGAAGCTGAAAAACTGTTTTTT. Residues: CASSLDREAEKLFF. The entire variable domain, with the rest obtained from reference TRBV27 and TRBJ1-4, is as follows: EAQVTQNPRYLITVTGKKLTVTCSQNMNHEYMSWYRQDPGLGLRQIYYSMNVEVTDKGDVPEGYKVSRKEKRNFPLILESPSPNQTSLYFCASSLDREAEKLFFGSGTQLSVL.

The sample holds one count of this clone. V and J are TRBV7-8 and TRBJ1-1; TRBD1 matches at 8 bases. This CDR3 region has 16 residues. Germline V gives CDR1 SGHVS, CDR2 FQNEAQ. The J segment lost 0 bases and the V segment lost 5 bases, leaving 8 bases of the junction unmatched. The CDR3 DNA follows: TGTGCCAGCAGCCACCGGACAGGGACGATGAACACTGAAGCTTTCTTT. It is translated as CASSHRTGTMNTEAFF.

The V and J genes are TRBV15 and TRBJ1-6, with no clear D. Germline assignment: CDR1 LNHNV and CDR2 YYDKDF (reference sequence). The V end was cut by 6 bases, the J end by 7 bases, with 16 bases between. There are 15 residues in the CDR3. The CDR3 sequence: CATRPSVAGNSPLHF. CDR3 DNA: TGTGCCACCAGGCCCTCAGTGGCGGGGAATTCACCCCTCCACTTT.

The gene calls are TRBV27 and TRBJ2-7; possibly TRBD1 or TRBD2 for D (6 bases each). The germline V and J ends were trimmed by 6 bases and 4 bases, with 22 bases remaining between them. From germline, CDR1 is MNHEY and CDR2 SMNVEV (reference sequence). This CDR3 contains 16 residues. CDR3 region: CASSPGPVGGGYEQYF. The CDR3 region has the DNA TGTGCCAGCAGCCCCGGCCCGGTCGGGGGCGGGTACGAGCAGTACTTC.

The rearrangement joins TRBV30 to TRBJ1-3; D remains unclear. The germline V gene has CDR1 GTSNPN and CDR2 SVGIG (reference sequence). V gave up 0 bases and J gave up 3 bases, with 21 bases separating them. The CDR3 covers 18 residues. DNA for the CDR3: TGTGCCTGGAGTGTACAAGGGTTTCAGTCATTAGGTGGAAACACCATATATTTT. Its protein is CAWSVQGFQSLGGNTIYF.

CDR3 in amino acids: CASSLGGGMANEKLFF. The CDR3 DNA sequence: TGTGCCAGCAGCTTGGGTGGGGGAATGGCTAATGAAAAACTGTTTTTT. J is TRBJ1-4 and V is TRBV5-4; maybe TRBD1 (5 bases). Trimming removed 0 bases from V and 3 bases from J, with 12 bases in between. The CDR3 spans 16 residues. Germline V gives CDR1 SGHNT, CDR2 YYREEE (reference sequence).

The CDR3 reads CASSGLASHQETQYF. CDR3 sequence (DNA): TGTGCCAGCTCGGGACTAGCGTCTCACCAAGAGACCCAGTACTTC. J is TRBJ2-5 and V is TRBV2; 10 bases are a match to TRBD2. The CDR3 totals 15 residues. From germline, CDR1 is SNHLY and CDR2 FYNNEI. Unmatched junction bases numbered 6, after V lost 8 bases and J lost 0 bases.

This chain uses TRBV19 with TRBJ1-5; D is possibly TRBD1 (5 bases). The length of the CDR3 is 14 residues. Germline CDR1 and CDR2: LNHDA and SQIVND (reference sequence). The V end lost 5 bases, the J end lost 3 bases, and 11 bases lay between the germline ends. CDR3: CASSFRQTNQPQHF. The CDR3 nucleotides are TGTGCCAGTAGTTTCCGACAGACCAATCAGCCCCAGCATTTT.

The sample holds one count of this clone. V and J are TRBV19 and TRBJ1-2; perhaps TRBD1 as D (6 bases). V dropped 3 bases and J dropped 3 bases, with 11 bases sitting between them. The CDR3 loop spans 14 amino acids. Germline values: CDR1 LNHDA, CDR2 SQIVND (reference sequence). DNA of the CDR3: TGTGCCAGTAGTATGTTTGGACAGTACTATGGCTACACCTTC. Translated, it gives CASSMFGQYYGYTF.

The genes are TRBV15 and TRBJ2-1; no firm D call. The germline gives CDR1 LNHNV, CDR2 YYDKDF (reference sequence). Trimming removed 0 bases at V and 0 bases at J, with 15 bases between. This CDR3 region has 18 residues. CDR3 nucleotide sequence: TGTGCCACCAGCAGAGATAAGTCAGCTCCTAGCTCCTACAATGAGCAGTTCTTC. Protein sequence: CATSRDKSAPSSYNEQFF. The variable domain in full, with the rest retrieved from reference TRBV15 and TRBJ2-1, is DAMVIQNPRYQVTQFGKPVTLSCSQTLNHNVMYWYQQKSSQAPKLLFHYYDKDFNNEADTPDNFQSRRPNTSFCFLDIRSPGLGDTAMYLCATSRDKSAPSSYNEQFFGPGTRLTVL.

The V gene is TRBV11-2, the J gene TRBJ2-7; D unclear. CDR3 length: 13 residues. V lost 5 bases and J 6 bases, leaving 14 bases between the germline ends. Germline V gene data show CDR1 as SGHAT and CDR2 as FQNNGV. CDR3 coding DNA: TGTGCCAGCAGCCCCCTCCTAGGGTCCGAGCAGTACTTC. Amino acids: CASSPLLGSEQYF.